The rows below give T cell receptor beta chains drawn from one sample of a study of shared clonotypes between healthy human individuals. Assay: immunoSEQ multiplex PCR; the TCRdb copy retains only in-frame clones and omits some. The sample records roughly 2 million clones, roughly 94% being singletons. Specimen: naive CD8+ T cells sorted from blood. All receptors come from a man younger than 35 in good health. The CDR3 runs from the conserved cysteine through the conserved F or W. The D gene is left open where the match is weak. Not all rows give a size; the values are once, few, many and, for expanded clones, a class.

abundance	v_gene	j_gene	d_gene	CDR3aa	CDR3nt
-	TRBV5-6	TRBJ2-1	-	CASSLGGSGEQFF	TGTGCCAGCAGCTTGGGTGGGTCGGGTGAGCAGTTCTTC
-	TRBV7-8	TRBJ1-2	TRBD1	CASSLPGGTGAFYGYTF	TGTGCCAGCAGCTTACCGGGAGGGACAGGGGCCTTCTATGGCTACACCTTC
-	TRBV7-9	TRBJ2-3	-	CASSLIYADLGTDTQYF	TGTGCCAGCAGCTTAATTTACGCCGACCTCGGTACAGATACGCAGTATTTT
-	TRBV27	TRBJ1-6	-	CASSFGTAYNSPLHF	TGTGCCAGCAGTTTTGGAACCGCCTATAATTCACCCCTCCACTTT
-	TRBV19	TRBJ2-7	-	CASSIISSGWNEQYF	TGTGCCAGTAGTATAATCTCCTCCGGATGGAACGAGCAGTACTTC
-	TRBV19	TRBJ2-7	-	CASSIYGSSYEQYF	TGTGCCAGTAGTATATATGGTAGCTCCTACGAGCAGTACTTC
-	TRBV5-6	TRBJ2-7	-	CASSFRERTYEQYF	TGTGCCAGCAGCTTCAGGGAGAGGACCTACGAGCAGTACTTC
-	TRBV6-1	TRBJ1-5	-	CASRFQGDNQPQHF	TGTGCCAGCAGATTCCAGGGAGACAATCAGCCCCAGCATTTT
-	TRBV5-4	TRBJ1-1	TRBD1	CASSLARGRDTEAFF	TGTGCCAGCAGCTTGGCGAGGGGGCGAGACACTGAAGCTTTCTTT
-	TRBV29-1	TRBJ1-1	-	CSVEVGTNMNTEAFF	TGCAGCGTTGAAGTGGGGACTAACATGAACACTGAAGCTTTCTTT
-	TRBV25-1	TRBJ2-7	TRBD2	CASSPNLGGEQYF	TGTGCCAGCAGCCCGAACCTGGGGGGGGAGCAGTACTTC
-	TRBV23-1	TRBJ2-7	-	CASRMPSYEQYF	TGCGCCAGCAGGATGCCATCCTACGAGCAGTACTTC
-	TRBV10-2	TRBJ2-7	-	CASDRSPSSYEQYF	TGCGCCAGTGACAGGTCCCCAAGCTCCTACGAGCAGTACTTC
-	TRBV5-6	TRBJ2-1	-	CASSPPLNGGNEQFF	TGTGCCAGCAGCCCACCGCTTAACGGGGGCAATGAGCAGTTCTTC
-	TRBV10-2	TRBJ2-2	TRBD1	CASSTQGATGELFF	TGCGCCAGCAGTACTCAGGGGGCAACCGGGGAGCTGTTTTTT
-	TRBV27	TRBJ2-1	-	CASSLASGGPSYNEQFF	TGTGCCAGCAGTTTAGCCTCGGGGGGCCCCTCCTACAATGAGCAGTTCTTC
-	TRBV7-9	TRBJ2-5	-	CASSQLRTQAFETQYF	TGTGCCAGCAGCCAATTACGGACCCAGGCATTTGAGACCCAGTACTTC
once	TRBV2	TRBJ2-3	-	CASSEGVRTDTQYF	TGTGCCAGCTCGGAGGGGGTGCGCACAGATACGCAGTATTTT
-	TRBV6-5	TRBJ2-1	TRBD2	CASSWVGREENEQFF	TGTGCCAGCAGTTGGGTGGGGCGGGAGGAAAATGAGCAGTTCTTC
-	TRBV6-4	TRBJ2-2	-	CASSDWDTGELFF	TGTGCCAGCAGTGACTGGGACACCGGGGAGCTGTTTTTT
once	TRBV19	TRBJ2-7	-	CASSIDLEGYEQYF	TGTGCCAGTAGTATAGATCTAGAAGGGTACGAGCAGTACTTC
-	TRBV7-9	TRBJ2-3	-	CASSSYVGSTDTQYF	TGTGCCAGCAGCTCCTACGTGGGGAGCACAGATACGCAGTATTTT
-	TRBV4-1	TRBJ2-7	TRBD2	CASSRGLAASSYEQYF	TGCGCCAGCAGCCGCGGACTAGCGGCTAGCTCCTACGAGCAGTACTTC
-	TRBV7-2	TRBJ2-7	-	CASSPGLVTYEQYF	TGTGCCAGCAGCCCCGGCCTCGTCACCTACGAGCAGTACTTC
-	TRBV29-1	TRBJ1-1	-	CSVEDRSISTEAFF	TGCAGCGTTGAAGATCGGAGCATATCCACTGAAGCTTTCTTT
-	TRBV19	TRBJ2-1	-	CASRGSYNEQFF	TGTGCCAGTAGGGGATCCTACAATGAGCAGTTCTTC
-	TRBV28	TRBJ2-5	TRBD1	CASTDRGETQYF	TGTGCCAGCACTGACAGGGGAGAGACCCAGTACTTC
-	TRBV6-5	TRBJ1-1	-	CASSSRFNTEAFF	TGTGCCAGCAGTTCCAGGTTCAACACTGAAGCTTTCTTT
-	TRBV6-5	TRBJ1-2	-	CASSYSEGRGYTF	TGTGCCAGCAGTTACTCGGAGGGCAGAGGTTACACCTTC
-	TRBV5-1	TRBJ2-3	-	CASSLREVDLTDTQYF	TGCGCCAGCAGCTTGCGGGAAGTCGACCTCACAGATACGCAGTATTTT
-	TRBV27	TRBJ1-2	TRBD1	CASSFTGANYGYTF	TGTGCCAGCAGCTTCACAGGGGCAAACTATGGCTACACCTTC
-	TRBV5-1	TRBJ2-7	-	CASNRDFPTYEQYF	TGCGCCAGCAACCGGGACTTCCCAACCTACGAGCAGTACTTC
-	TRBV7-2	TRBJ2-7	-	CASSLGGLLLGEQYF	TGTGCCAGCAGCTTAGGGGGACTCTTATTAGGGGAGCAGTACTTC
-	TRBV2	TRBJ2-5	TRBD1	CASLPGQGAGTQYF	TGTGCCAGCCTTCCGGGACAGGGGGCTGGGACCCAGTACTTC
-	TRBV5-4	TRBJ2-7	TRBD2	CASSSTLAGYEQYF	TGTGCCAGCAGCTCGACACTAGCGGGCTACGAGCAGTACTTC
-	TRBV5-1	TRBJ2-7	TRBD2	CASSGGGGDYEQYF	TGCGCCAGCTCGGGTGGCGGGGGGGACTACGAGCAGTACTTC
-	TRBV13	TRBJ2-7	TRBD2	CASRTSGGLYEQYF	TGTGCCAGCAGAACAAGCGGGGGACTCTACGAGCAGTACTTC
-	TRBV5-6	TRBJ2-2	-	CASSPTANTGELFF	TGTGCCAGCAGCCCTACCGCGAACACCGGGGAGCTGTTTTTT
-	TRBV5-1	TRBJ2-7	TRBD1	CASSYRDRAAEQYF	TGCGCCAGCAGCTACCGGGACAGGGCTGCCGAGCAGTACTTC
-	TRBV6-5	TRBJ2-2	-	CASSFYQDTGELFF	TGTGCCAGCAGTTTTTATCAGGACACCGGGGAGCTGTTTTTT
-	TRBV6-5	TRBJ2-5	-	CASTKGGGSGETQYF	TGTGCCAGCACCAAAGGGGGCGGGAGTGGAGAGACCCAGTACTTC
once	TRBV7-9	TRBJ2-7	TRBD2	CASSLVGLAFDEQYF	TGTGCCAGCAGCTTAGTGGGACTAGCTTTCGACGAGCAGTACTTC
-	TRBV5-6	TRBJ2-7	TRBD1	CASSTRDRVEISYEQYF	TGTGCCAGCAGCACCCGGGACAGAGTAGAGATCTCCTACGAGCAGTACTTC
once	TRBV4-1	TRBJ2-7	-	CASSQVTDGTYEQYF	TGCGCCAGCAGCCAAGTTACCGACGGTACCTACGAGCAGTACTTC
-	TRBV7-3	TRBJ2-5	TRBD1	CASSPGQGERETQYF	TGTGCCAGCAGCCCCGGACAGGGGGAGAGGGAGACCCAGTACTTC